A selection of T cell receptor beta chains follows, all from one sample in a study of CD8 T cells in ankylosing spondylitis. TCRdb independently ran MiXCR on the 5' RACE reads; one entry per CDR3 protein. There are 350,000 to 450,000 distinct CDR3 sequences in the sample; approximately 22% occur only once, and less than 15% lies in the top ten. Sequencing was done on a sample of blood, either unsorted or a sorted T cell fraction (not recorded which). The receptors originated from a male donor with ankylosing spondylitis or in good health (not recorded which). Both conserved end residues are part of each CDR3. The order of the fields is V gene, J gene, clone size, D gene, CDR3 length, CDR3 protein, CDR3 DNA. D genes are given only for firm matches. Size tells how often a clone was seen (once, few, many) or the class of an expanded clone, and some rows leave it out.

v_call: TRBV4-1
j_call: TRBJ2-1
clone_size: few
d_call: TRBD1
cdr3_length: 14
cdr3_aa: CASSQSTGFNEQFF
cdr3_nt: TGCGCCAGCAGCCAATCGACAGGGTTCAATGAGCAGTTCTTC

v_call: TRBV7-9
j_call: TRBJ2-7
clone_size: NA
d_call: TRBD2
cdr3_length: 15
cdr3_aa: CASSPHAGGIYEQYF
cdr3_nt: TGTGCCAGCAGCCCCCACGCCGGGGGGATATACGAGCAGTACTTC

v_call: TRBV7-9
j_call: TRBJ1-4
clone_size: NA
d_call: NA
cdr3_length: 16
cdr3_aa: CASSMEGGSPNEKLFF
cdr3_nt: TGTGCCAGCAGCATGGAGGGCGGGTCCCCTAATGAAAAACTGTTTTTT

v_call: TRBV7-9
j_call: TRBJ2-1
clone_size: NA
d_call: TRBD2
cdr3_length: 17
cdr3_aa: CASPSKGVAGAYNEQFF
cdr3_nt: TGTGCCAGCCCCTCGAAGGGGGTAGCGGGGGCATACAATGAGCAGTTCTTC

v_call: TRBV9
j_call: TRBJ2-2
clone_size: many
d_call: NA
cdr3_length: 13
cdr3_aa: CASTPGGTGELFF
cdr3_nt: TGTGCCAGCACCCCTGGGGGCACCGGGGAGCTGTTTTTT

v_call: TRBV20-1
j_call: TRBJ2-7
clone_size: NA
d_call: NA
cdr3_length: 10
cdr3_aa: CSANRNEQYF
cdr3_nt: TGCAGTGCTAATCGAAACGAGCAGTACTTC

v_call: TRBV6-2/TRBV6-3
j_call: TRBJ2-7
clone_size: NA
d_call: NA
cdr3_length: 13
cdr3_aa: CASSYSHLDEQYF
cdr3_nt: TGTGCCAGCAGCTATAGTCACCTGGACGAGCAGTACTTC

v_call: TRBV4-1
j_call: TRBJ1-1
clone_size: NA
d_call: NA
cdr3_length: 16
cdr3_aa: CASSQTRQTEYTEAFF
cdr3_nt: TGCGCCAGCAGCCAAACACGACAGACGGAGTACACTGAAGCTTTCTTT

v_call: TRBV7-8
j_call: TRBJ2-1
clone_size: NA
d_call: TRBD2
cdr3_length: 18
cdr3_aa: CASSLGGSGLEVLNEQFF
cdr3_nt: TGTGCCAGCAGCTTAGGGGGGTCGGGACTAGAGGTTTTAAATGAGCAGTTCTTC

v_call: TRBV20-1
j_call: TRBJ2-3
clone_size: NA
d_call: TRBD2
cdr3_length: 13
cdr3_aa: CSARMRGDDTQYF
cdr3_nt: TGCAGTGCTAGGATGCGGGGGGATGATACGCAGTATTTT

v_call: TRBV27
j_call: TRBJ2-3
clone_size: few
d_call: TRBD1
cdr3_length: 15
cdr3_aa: CASSLTGGAGDTQYF
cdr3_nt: TGTGCCAGCAGTTTGACAGGGGGCGCAGGAGATACGCAGTATTTT

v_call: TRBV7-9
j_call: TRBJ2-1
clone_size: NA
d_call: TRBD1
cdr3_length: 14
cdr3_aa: CASSSGGPQGEQFF
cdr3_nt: TGTGCCAGCAGCTCAGGGGGACCCCAAGGTGAGCAGTTCTTC

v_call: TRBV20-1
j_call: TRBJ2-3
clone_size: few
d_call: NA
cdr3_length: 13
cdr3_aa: CSAWGGERDTQYF
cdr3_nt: TGCAGTGCCTGGGGCGGCGAAAGGGATACGCAGTATTTT

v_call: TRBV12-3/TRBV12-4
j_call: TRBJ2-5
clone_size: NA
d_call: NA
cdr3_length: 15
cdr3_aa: CASSLSGTAEGTQYF
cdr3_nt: TGTGCCAGCAGCTTATCCGGGACGGCCGAAGGGACCCAGTACTTC

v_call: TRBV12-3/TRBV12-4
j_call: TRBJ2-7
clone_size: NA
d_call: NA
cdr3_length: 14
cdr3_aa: CASSPGQPYYEQYF
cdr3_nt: TGTGCCAGCAGTCCAGGACAGCCCTACTACGAGCAGTACTTC

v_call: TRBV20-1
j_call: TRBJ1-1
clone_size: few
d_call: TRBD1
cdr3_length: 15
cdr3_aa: CSARDSRDSHTEAFF
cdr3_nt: TGCAGTGCTAGAGATAGTAGGGACAGTCACACTGAAGCTTTCTTT

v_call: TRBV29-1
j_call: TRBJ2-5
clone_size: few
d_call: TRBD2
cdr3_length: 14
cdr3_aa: CSVELAGGPETQYF
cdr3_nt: TGCAGCGTTGAACTAGCGGGGGGGCCGGAGACCCAGTACTTC

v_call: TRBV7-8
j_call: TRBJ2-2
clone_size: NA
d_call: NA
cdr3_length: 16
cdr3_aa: CASSLELGAWTGELFF
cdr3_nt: TGTGCCAGCAGCTTAGAGTTGGGGGCGTGGACCGGGGAGCTGTTTTTT

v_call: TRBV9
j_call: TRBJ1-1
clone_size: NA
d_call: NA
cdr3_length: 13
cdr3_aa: CASSVGGYTEAFF
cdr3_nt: TGTGCCAGCAGCGTAGGGGGGTACACTGAAGCTTTCTTT

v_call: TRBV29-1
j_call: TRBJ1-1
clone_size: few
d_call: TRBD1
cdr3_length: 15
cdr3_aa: CSVPWGQVRDTEAFF
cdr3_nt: TGCAGCGTCCCCTGGGGACAGGTTAGGGACACTGAAGCTTTCTTT

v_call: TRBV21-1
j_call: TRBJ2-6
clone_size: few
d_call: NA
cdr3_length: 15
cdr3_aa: CASSNVGTGANVLTF
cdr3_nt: NA

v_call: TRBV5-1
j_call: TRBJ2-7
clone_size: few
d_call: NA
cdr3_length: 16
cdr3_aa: CASSLVGRDTHYEQYF
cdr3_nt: TGCGCCAGCAGCTTGGTAGGGCGGGACACCCACTACGAGCAGTACTTC

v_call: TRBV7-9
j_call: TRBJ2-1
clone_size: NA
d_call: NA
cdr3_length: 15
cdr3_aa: CASSLVLAPRNEQFF
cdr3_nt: TGTGCCAGCAGCTTAGTGTTGGCCCCGAGGAATGAGCAGTTCTTC

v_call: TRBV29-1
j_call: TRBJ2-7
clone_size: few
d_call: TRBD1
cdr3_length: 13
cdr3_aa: CSVGTGVAHEQYF
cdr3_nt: TGCAGCGTTGGGACAGGGGTTGCCCACGAGCAGTACTTC

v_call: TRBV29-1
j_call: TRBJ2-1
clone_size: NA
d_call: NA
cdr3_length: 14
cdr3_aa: CSVVSGRGWNEQFF
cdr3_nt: TGCAGCGTTGTTTCCGGCCGGGGATGGAATGAGCAGTTCTTC

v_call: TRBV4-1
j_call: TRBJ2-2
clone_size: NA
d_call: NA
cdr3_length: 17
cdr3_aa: CASSQDSGREVTGELFF
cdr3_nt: TGCGCCAGCAGCCAAGATTCGGGCAGGGAGGTTACCGGGGAGCTGTTTTTT

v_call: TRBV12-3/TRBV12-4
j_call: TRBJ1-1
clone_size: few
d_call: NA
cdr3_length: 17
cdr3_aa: CASSLAGSGVGRTEAFF
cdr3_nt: TGTGCCAGCAGTCTTGCCGGGTCCGGGGTGGGAAGGACTGAAGCTTTCTTT

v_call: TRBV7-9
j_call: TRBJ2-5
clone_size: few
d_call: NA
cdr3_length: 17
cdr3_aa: CASSLRGKTTREETQYF
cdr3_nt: TGTGCCAGCAGCTTGAGGGGCAAAACGACGAGGGAAGAGACCCAGTACTTC

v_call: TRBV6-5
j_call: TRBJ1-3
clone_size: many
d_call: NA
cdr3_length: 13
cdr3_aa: CASSYSRGNTIYF
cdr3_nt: TGTGCCAGCAGTTACTCGAGAGGAAACACCATATATTTT

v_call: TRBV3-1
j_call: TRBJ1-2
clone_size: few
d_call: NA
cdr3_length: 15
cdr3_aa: CASSPRDSNNYGYTF
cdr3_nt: TGTGCCAGCAGCCCCCGTGACAGCAATAACTATGGCTACACCTTC

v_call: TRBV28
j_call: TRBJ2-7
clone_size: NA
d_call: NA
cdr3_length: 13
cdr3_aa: CASSPRSPYEQYF
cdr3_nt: TGTGCCAGCAGCCCTAGGAGTCCCTACGAGCAGTACTTC

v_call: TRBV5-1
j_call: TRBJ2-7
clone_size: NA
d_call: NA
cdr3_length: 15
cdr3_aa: CASSFFGQSLYEQYF
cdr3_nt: TGCGCCAGCAGCTTTTTTGGACAGTCTCTGTACGAGCAGTACTTC